This T cell receptor (beta chain) was retrieved from a study of T cell repertoires in cytomegalovirus infection. Study-level background: From public TCR beta signatures came an indication of both CMV infection and matching HLA type.

The CDR3 is made up of 15 amino acids. Germline V gives CDR1 SGHTA, CDR2 FQGNSA. In the case of this clonotype: Its antigen is unidentified. The CDR3 does not end in the conserved phenylalanine or tryptophan, so this is likely a read error.

Regarding the study as a whole: The study identified carriers of CMV plus the relevant HLA from cumulative public TCR beta family frequency.

TCRdb called the reads again in MiXCR, with one record for every CDR3 protein. The sample yields around 740,000 distinct CDR3 sequences, under 40% seen once. Sequenced: PBMCs. The TCR was taken from a human donor in good health (CMV status not recorded). Some clones in this sample may be carry-over from other donors' samples. The chain is built from TRBV7-2 and TRBJ2-1; a possible D gene is TRBD2 (6 bases). CDR3: CASSPRDLSYKEQFI. The CDR3 DNA sequence: TGTGCCAGCAGCCCCAGGGACTTGTCCTACAAGGAGCAGTTCATC.